This TCR beta chain stems from a study of blood T cell repertoires in COVID-19. With 5 bases clipped from V and 12 bases from J, the junction kept 14 bases outside the gene matches. This CDR3 has 16 amino acids. Germline V lookup: CDR1 SGHVS, CDR2 FNYEAQ. Original methodology: Estimates of nucleated cell counts were drawn from the amplification of reference gene primers. Some clones are missing from TCRdb's copy, which holds only in-frame ones; the method was immunoSEQ multiplex PCR. V and J calls and clone size are given by that table; D and trimming were obtained from the DNA. Of 130,000 to 150,000 clones in the sample, less than 85% were seen once.

Sequencing was performed on peripheral blood. The receptor's source is an elderly woman in a cohort sampled during active or convalescent COVID-19. The chain uses TRBV7-6 and TRBJ2-6; 9 positions agree with TRBD1. Written as DNA, the CDR3 is TGTGCCAGCAGCCCCTCCCGGGACAGGGCAGCCCCCGTCCTGACTTTC. Translated, it gives CASSPSRDRAAPVLTF.